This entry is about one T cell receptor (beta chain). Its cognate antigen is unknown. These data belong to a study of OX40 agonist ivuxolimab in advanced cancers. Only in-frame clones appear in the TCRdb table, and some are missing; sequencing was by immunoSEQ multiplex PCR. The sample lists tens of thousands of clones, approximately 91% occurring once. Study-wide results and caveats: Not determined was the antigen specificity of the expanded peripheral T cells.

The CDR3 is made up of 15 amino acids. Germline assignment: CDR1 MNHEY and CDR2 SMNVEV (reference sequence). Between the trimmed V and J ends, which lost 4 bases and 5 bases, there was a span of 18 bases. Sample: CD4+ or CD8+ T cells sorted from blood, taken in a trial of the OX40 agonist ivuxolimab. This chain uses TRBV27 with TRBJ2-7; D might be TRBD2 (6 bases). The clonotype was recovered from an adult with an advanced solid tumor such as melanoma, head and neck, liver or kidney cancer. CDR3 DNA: TGTGCCAGCAGTTCCTATCCCGGGACTGGAGACGAGCAGTACTTC. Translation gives CASSSYPGTGDEQYF.